A few counts support the clone carrying this TCR beta chain. Its antigen remains unknown. One entry per CDR3 protein results from TCRdb running MiXCR on the 5' RACE reads. The sample includes 290,000 or so distinct CDR3 sequences, just under 20% of them seen just once. The V gene's germline CDR1 is KGHDR and CDR2 SFDVKD. Between the trimmed V and J ends, which lost 4 bases and 5 bases, there was a span of 22 bases. The CDR3 loop spans 17 amino acids. This sample was taken from a study of T-cell memory formation after mild COVID-19. Study overall: The study found TCR clusters largely donor specific.

Study findings and constraints: The study detected some responding clones in pre-infection memory, suggesting cross-reactive memory joined. Shrinking CD4+ clones were chiefly CM and EM; CD8+ ones were chiefly EMRA.

The sequencing input was PBMCs or a T cell subset sorted from them (not recorded which). The receptor was isolated from a man aged 18 to 29 who had mild COVID-19 (a few samples of this study predate the infection). Cell type and time point are not known. J is TRBJ2-5 and V is TRBV24-1, with D possibly matching TRBD2 (6 bases). The CDR3 protein is CATSEATGRYVLETQYF. Here the CDR3 DNA reads TGTGCCACCAGTGAGGCCACCGGGAGATATGTTTTGGAGACCCAGTACTTC.